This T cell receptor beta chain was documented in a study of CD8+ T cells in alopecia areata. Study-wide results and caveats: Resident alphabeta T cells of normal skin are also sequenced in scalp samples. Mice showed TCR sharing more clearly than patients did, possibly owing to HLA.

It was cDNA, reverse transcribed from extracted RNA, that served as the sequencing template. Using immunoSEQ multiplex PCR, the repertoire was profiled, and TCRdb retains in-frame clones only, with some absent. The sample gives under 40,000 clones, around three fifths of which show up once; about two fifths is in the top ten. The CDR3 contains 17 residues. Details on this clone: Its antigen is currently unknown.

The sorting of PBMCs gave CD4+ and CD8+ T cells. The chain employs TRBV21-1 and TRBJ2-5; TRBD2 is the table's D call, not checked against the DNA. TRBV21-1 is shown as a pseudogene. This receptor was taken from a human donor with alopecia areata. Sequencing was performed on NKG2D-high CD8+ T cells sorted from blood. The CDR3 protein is CASSKSRPGRDPETQYF. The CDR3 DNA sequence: TGTGCCAGCAGCAAATCACGGCCGGGGAGGGATCCAGAGACCCAGTACTTC.